This T cell receptor (beta chain) originates from a study of blood T cell repertoires in COVID-19. About the study: Sources were T cells, B-cell-depleted T cells, or PBMCs; the material itself was cDNA or gDNA.

In the authors' workflow: Estimation of nucleated cell counts relied on the amplification of reference gene primers. The table came from immunoSEQ multiplex PCR; TCRdb's copy has only in-frame clones and leaves some out. V and J calls and clone size are copied from that table; D and trimming were computed from the DNA. The sample records approximately 49,000 clones, 80% to 90% being singletons. The germline V and J ends were trimmed by 2 bases and 7 bases, with 12 bases remaining between them. The CDR3 consists of 14 residues. Germline assignment: CDR1 KGHSH and CDR2 LQKENI. The source is a woman aged 55-75 years with acute or convalescent COVID-19. J is TRBJ1-5 and V is TRBV18; D ambiguous. What was sequenced was peripheral blood. The CDR3 DNA reads as TGTGCCAGCTCACCAGACCGGGTAGGCCAGCCCCAGCATTTT. This codes for CASSPDRVGQPQHF.